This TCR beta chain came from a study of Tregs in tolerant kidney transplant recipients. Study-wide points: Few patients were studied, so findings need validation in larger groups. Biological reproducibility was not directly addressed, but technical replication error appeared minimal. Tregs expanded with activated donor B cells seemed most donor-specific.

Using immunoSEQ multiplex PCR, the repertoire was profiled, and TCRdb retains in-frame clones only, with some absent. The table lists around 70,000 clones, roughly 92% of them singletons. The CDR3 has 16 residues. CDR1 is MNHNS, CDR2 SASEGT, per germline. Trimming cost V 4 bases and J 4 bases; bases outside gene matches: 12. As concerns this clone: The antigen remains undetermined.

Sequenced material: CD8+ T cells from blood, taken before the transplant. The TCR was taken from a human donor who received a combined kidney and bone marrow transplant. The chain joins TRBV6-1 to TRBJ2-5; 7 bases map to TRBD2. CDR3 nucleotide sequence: TGTGCCAGCAGTGTATTCGGGGGGAGGATAGGAGAGACCCAGTACTTC. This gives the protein CASSVFGGRIGETQYF.